The 27 T cell receptor beta chains presented below share a single source sample, sequenced in a study of cytotoxic CD8 clonotypes in ibrutinib-treated CLL. TCRdb keeps only in-frame clones here, not all; method: immunoSEQ multiplex PCR. This table has approximately 9,000 clones, 60% to 75% appearing once. Material: PBMCs, obtained before ibrutinib treatment. Receptors originate from a human donor with chronic lymphocytic leukemia.

The chain recombines TRBV19 with TRBJ1-4; 8 bases match TRBD1. This CDR3 is built from 15 residues. The trim removed 6 bases at V and 3 bases at J, leaving 6 bases unmatched. The germline V gene has CDR1 LNHDA and CDR2 SQIVND (reference sequence). The CDR3 here is CASRSGTGSNEKLFF. The CDR3 nucleotides read TGTGCCAGTAGGAGTGGGACAGGTTCTAATGAAAAACTGTTTTTT. The full variable domain, in which reference TRBV19 and TRBJ1-4 provide the parts outside the CDR3, is DGGITQSPKYLFRKEGQNVTLSCEQNLNHDAMYWYRQDPGQGLRLIYYSQIVNDFQKGDIAEGYSVSREKKESFPLTVTSAQKNPTAFYLCASRSGTGSNEKLFFGSGTQLSVL.

J is TRBJ2-1 and V is TRBV2; maybe TRBD1 (5 bases). The CDR3 is made up of 13 amino acids. V was trimmed by 6 bases and J by 15 bases, leaving 21 bases between them. Per the germline V gene, CDR1 is SNHLY and CDR2 is FYNNEI. CDR3 region: CASRVLDNVGGFF. CDR3 nucleotides: TGTGCCAGCAGGGTGCTGGACAACGTGGGTGGGTTCTTC.

The chain couples TRBV5-1 to TRBJ1-3; no definite D call. Germline V CDR1 and CDR2: SGHRS, YFSETQ. CDR3 length: 15 amino acids. V lost 0 bases to trimming and J lost 2 bases, with 9 bases between them. In DNA form, the CDR3 reads TGCGCCAGCAGCTTGGCCTCGGAGACTGGAAACACCATATATTTT. Amino acid sequence: CASSLASETGNTIYF.

This chain joins TRBV28 and TRBJ1-5, with 8 bases identical to TRBD1. This CDR3 is 13 amino acids long. J was trimmed by 6 bases and V by 4 bases; bases with no gene match: 2. The germline CDR1 and CDR2 sequences are MDHEN and SYDVKM. CDR3 loop: CASSWTGPQPQHF. The CDR3 bases are TGTGCCAGCAGTTGGACAGGGCCTCAGCCCCAGCATTTT.

This clone was observed once. The CDR3 sequence: CASSRGTMKNTGELFF. The DNA for the CDR3 is TGTGCCAGCTCACGCGGGACCATGAAGAATACCGGGGAGCTGTTTTTT. The chain recombines TRBV18 with TRBJ2-2, with D possibly matching TRBD2 (6 bases). The CDR3 has 16 residues. The germline V gene has CDR1 KGHSH and CDR2 LQKENI. With 4 bases removed from V and 5 bases from J, the gap between germline ends came to 17 bases.

This clone was found once. This sequence joins TRBV9 and TRBJ1-2, with 7 nucleotides matching TRBD1. The CDR3 is made up of 15 amino acids. Germline V CDR1 and CDR2: SGDLS, YYNGEE. The junction had 9 bases not matched to a gene; V was cut back by 4 bases and J by 3 bases. The CDR3 protein is CASSPRQGADYGYTF. DNA for the CDR3: TGTGCCAGCAGCCCCCGACAGGGCGCGGACTATGGCTACACCTTC.

This clone was seen a handful of times. The rearrangement uses TRBV11-2 and TRBJ1-2, with 9 bases that match TRBD1. V shed 4 bases and J 4 bases; nucleotides not matched to a gene: 7. In germline, CDR1 is SGHAT, CDR2 FQNNGV. The CDR3 extends over 15 amino acids. The DNA of the CDR3 is TGTGCCAGCAGCTCCACCGGGACAGGGATCTATGGCTACACCTTC. The encoded protein is CASSSTGTGIYGYTF.

This clone was seen only a few times. The chain joins TRBV7-2 to TRBJ1-5, with unresolved D. The germline V gene encodes CDR1 SGHTA and CDR2 FQGNSA. The CDR3 length is 15 residues. Trimming left V 3 bases short and J 4 bases short, with 13 bases between. The CDR3 coding sequence is TGTGCCAGCAGCTTCGAAGCAGGCCTTAATCAGCCCCAGCATTTT. This codes for CASSFEAGLNQPQHF.

J is TRBJ1-2 and V is TRBV14; 7 nucleotides match TRBD1. The CDR3 is 13 amino acids. V lost 2 bases and J lost 6; bases outside the gene matches: 3. Germline CDR1 is SGHDN and CDR2 is FVKESK. CDR3 coding DNA: TGTGCCAGCAGCCAAACGGACAGGAATGGCTACACCTTC. As protein: CASSQTDRNGYTF.

The rearrangement links TRBV6-4 to TRBJ2-7; D might be TRBD1 or TRBD2, each matching 5 bases. The CDR3 spans 17 residues. Trimming took off 5 bases at V and 9 bases at J, with 29 bases between the two ends. Germline assignment: CDR1 MRHNA and CDR2 SNTAGT. The CDR3 DNA follows: TGTGCCAGCAGTACCCCACTCCCACCCAGGGACCCTCTATTGCAGTACTTC. It encodes CASSTPLPPRDPLLQYF.

This clone has only a few counts. J is TRBJ2-1 and V is TRBV7-8; possible D gene TRBD1, 6 bases. Germline V gives CDR1 SGHVS, CDR2 FQNEAQ. V was trimmed by 5 bases and J by 7 bases, leaving 21 bases between them. The CDR3 sequence is 16 residues long. The CDR3 protein is CASSQDTQSQGNEQFF. The DNA of the CDR3 is TGTGCCAGCAGCCAAGATACACAGTCTCAGGGGAATGAGCAGTTCTTC.

The chain combines TRBV10-3 with TRBJ2-7; D is unclear. V was trimmed by 10 bases and J by 3 bases, leaving 13 bases between them. CDR3 length: 12 residues. CDR1 ENHRY and CDR2 SYGVKD come from the germline V gene. CDR3 DNA sequence: TGTGCCACCCTTGGTGGGGTCTACGAGCAGTACTTC. It is translated as CATLGGVYEQYF.

The rearrangement uses TRBV2 and TRBJ2-1; TRBD2 matches 11 bases. CDR3 length: 16 amino acids. The germline V gene encodes CDR1 SNHLY and CDR2 FYNNEI. As DNA, the CDR3 is TGTGCTAGAGCGGAGAGGCTAGCGGGAGGAGACAATGAGCAGTTCTTC. Translated: CARAERLAGGDNEQFF.

A word on this clone: The same CDR3 is also encoded by other DNA sequences in this sample. The V and J genes are TRBV9 and TRBJ2-3; D gene unclear. Germline V gene lookup returns CDR1 SGDLS and CDR2 YYNGEE. V gave up 2 bases and J gave up 2 bases, with 6 bases separating them. CDR3 length: 13 amino acids. The CDR3 nucleotides read TGTGCCAGCAGCGTCGGGTCCACAGATACGCAGTATTTT. It translates to CASSVGSTDTQYF.

J is TRBJ1-2 and V is TRBV6-6; D remains unclear. Deletions cut 4 bases from V and 0 bases from J, with 9 bases between. The germline V gene has CDR1 MNHNY and CDR2 SVGAGI (reference sequence). The CDR3 loop spans 14 amino acids. The CDR3 DNA sequence: TGTGCCAGCAGTTCCGGACCTTCTAACTATGGCTACACCTTC. Translation gives CASSSGPSNYGYTF.

This chain links TRBV7-2 with TRBJ1-6; weak D call: TRBD1 (6 bases). Trimming removed 0 bases from V and 7 bases from J, with 19 bases in between. The germline V gene has CDR1 SGHTA and CDR2 FQGNSA. The length of the CDR3 is 18 residues. The CDR3 spells CASSLAQTAGALNSPLHF. The CDR3, as DNA: TGTGCCAGCAGCTTAGCTCAGACGGCAGGGGCGCTGAATTCACCCCTCCACTTT.

The chain employs TRBV27 and TRBJ1-1; maybe TRBD1 (6 bases). The germline gives CDR1 MNHEY, CDR2 SMNVEV (reference sequence). V was clipped by 3 bases and J by 6 bases, with 11 bases between them. The CDR3 sequence is 13 residues long. CDR3 sequence (DNA): TGTGCCAGCAGTTTCGGGGGCGAGCCTGAAGCTTTCTTT. This sequence encodes CASSFGGEPEAFF.

The chain employs TRBV6-4 and TRBJ1-2, with 10 bases aligning to TRBD1. Unmatched junction bases numbered 12, after V lost 6 bases and J lost 8 bases. Germline V gene data show CDR1 as MRHNA and CDR2 as SNTAGT. The CDR3 runs to 15 residues. CDR3 amino acids: CASRSSGTGDYGYTF. CDR3 sequence (DNA): TGTGCCAGCAGATCATCCGGGACAGGGGATTACGGCTACACCTTC.

This chain connects TRBV5-1 to TRBJ1-4; 9 bases fit TRBD1. Per germline, CDR1 SGHRS and CDR2 YFSETQ. J gave up 3 bases and V 4 bases, and 4 bases lay outside the gene matches. The CDR3 has 15 residues. CDR3 bases: TGCGCCAGCAGCCCAACAGGGGGCCCTAATGAAAAACTGTTTTTT. Its translation is CASSPTGGPNEKLFF.

This clone was seen more than once but under ten times. For the CDR3, the DNA is TGTGCCAGCAGTTTACTAGGAGGGTCTAATTCCTACGAGCAGTACTTC. It translates to CASSLLGGSNSYEQYF. This chain uses TRBV27 with TRBJ2-7; tentative D call: TRBD2 (6 bases). The CDR3 has 16 residues. Trimming took off 2 bases at V and 1 base at J, with 15 bases between the two ends. Germline CDR1 is MNHEY and CDR2 is SMNVEV (reference sequence).

This clone was observed a few times. This rearrangement joins TRBV13 to TRBJ2-1; D perhaps matches TRBD2 (5 bases). CDR1 and CDR2 from the germline V gene are PRHDT and FYEKMQ (reference sequence). This CDR3 is 14 amino acids long. V was pared by 5 bases and J by 7 bases, with 15 bases between. The DNA of the CDR3 is TGTGCCAGCAGCCCCACCCGGGATGTAAATGAGCAGTTCTTC. This gives the protein CASSPTRDVNEQFF.

This rearrangement joins TRBV28 to TRBJ2-3, with D unresolved. CDR1 and CDR2 (germline): MDHEN, SYDVKM. This CDR3 spans 15 amino acids. V lost 6 bases, J lost 0 bases, and 13 bases lay in between. This CDR3 reads CASSSGVTSTDTQYF. Written as DNA, the CDR3 is TGTGCCAGCAGCTCCGGAGTAACTAGCACAGATACGCAGTATTTT.

This chain uses TRBV28 with TRBJ1-5; a weak D match, TRBD1 (5 bases). Germline V gene data show CDR1 as MDHEN and CDR2 as SYDVKM. The CDR3 covers 15 residues. Trimming stripped 2 bases from V and 5 bases from J, with 13 bases between. CDR3 in DNA: TGTGCCAGCAGTTTAAGGGCAGGGTCGCATCAGCCCCAGCATTTT. It translates to CASSLRAGSHQPQHF.

This chain joins TRBV27 and TRBJ1-2; no definite D call. V shed 5 bases and J shed 6 bases, with 13 bases lying between them. The germline gives CDR1 MNHEY, CDR2 SMNVEV (reference sequence). The CDR3 is 13 amino acids. This CDR3 is CASSTSLVDGYTF. In DNA, the CDR3 is TGTGCCAGCAGTACCTCCCTGGTCGATGGCTACACCTTC.

V usage is TRBV6-1 and J usage is TRBJ2-7; 12 bases are shared with TRBD2. Trimming took 2 bases from V and 3 from J; bases not matched to a gene: 8. The CDR3 spans 17 residues. From germline, CDR1 is MNHNS and CDR2 SASEGT. CDR3 loop: CASSETPGLAGSYEQYF. The CDR3 nucleotides are TGTGCCAGCAGTGAAACTCCAGGACTAGCGGGAAGCTACGAGCAGTACTTC.

V usage is TRBV5-1 and J usage is TRBJ2-7; D is possibly TRBD1 (5 bases). Germline lookup yields CDR1 SGHRS and CDR2 YFSETQ. With 3 bases removed from V and 4 bases from J, the gap between germline ends came to 8 bases. The CDR3 spans 12 residues. The CDR3 loop reads CASSSDRYEQYF. CDR3 bases: TGCGCCAGCAGCTCCGACAGATACGAGCAGTACTTC.

The chain carries TRBV28 and TRBJ2-2; D uncertain. The V gene's germline CDR1 is MDHEN and CDR2 SYDVKM. V gave up 1 base and J gave up 7 bases, with 13 bases separating them. This CDR3 spans 15 amino acids. The CDR3 coding sequence is TGTGCCAGCAGTTTATTATCTAGTGCAGGCGGGGAGCTGTTTTTT. Amino acid sequence: CASSLLSSAGGELFF.